Below are 27 T cell receptor beta chains sequenced from a single sample in a study of cytomegalovirus exposure and HLA in healthy donors. Both 60 Vbeta primers and 13 Jbeta primers went into the PCR. Sequencing was performed with immunoSEQ multiplex PCR; in TCRdb, only in-frame clones are kept and a portion is missing. Among under 200,000 clones listed, around 79% were seen once. The sample was PBMCs. Source of these receptors: a woman in her thirties or forties in good health and CMV-seronegative.

The V call is TRBV6-5, the J call TRBJ1-2, with 7 bases aligning to TRBD1. This CDR3 has 13 amino acids. CDR1 and CDR2 (germline): MNHEY, SVGAGI. J was trimmed by 8 bases and V by 11 bases; bases with no gene match: 14. CDR3 DNA sequence: TGTGCCTCGAAACAGGGGCCGACCCGAGGCTACACCTTC. Translation gives CASKQGPTRGYTF.

This sequence joins TRBV9 and TRBJ2-7; possibly TRBD1 for D (5 bases). Looked up from germline, CDR1 is SGDLS and CDR2 is YYNGEE. V lost 1 base to trimming and J lost 2 bases, with 7 bases between them. The CDR3 extends over 13 amino acids. CDR3: CASSVQGTYEQYF. As DNA, the CDR3 is TGTGCCAGCAGCGTACAGGGCACCTACGAGCAGTACTTC.

CDR3 sequence: CASSISTYNEQFF. CDR3 coding DNA: TGTGCCAGTAGTATCTCTACTTACAATGAGCAGTTCTTC. The J gene is TRBJ2-1, the V gene TRBV19; D is unresolved. The CDR3 runs 13 residues. CDR1 is LNHDA and CDR2 is SQIVND in the germline V gene (reference sequence). The V gene lost 3 bases and the J gene lost 4 bases, with 7 bases spanning the gap.

In its sample, this clone was seen once. The gene calls are TRBV5-1 and TRBJ2-4; the match to TRBD1 covers 8 bases. The DNA end is more similar to TRBJ2-6, so the J call may be wrong. CDR1 is SGHRS and CDR2 is YFSETQ in the germline V gene. CDR3 size: 15 residues. The CDR3 region is CASSGDRNGANVLTF. CDR3 bases: TGCGCCAGCAGCGGGGACAGGAATGGGGCCAACGTCCTGACTTTC.

This clone was counted only a few times. The chain combines TRBV6-5 with TRBJ2-2; D is ambiguous. The germline gives CDR1 MNHEY, CDR2 SVGAGI. Trimming removed 2 bases at V and 6 bases at J, with 4 bases between. The CDR3 extends over 12 amino acids. The DNA for the CDR3 is TGTGCCAGCAGTTACGGCCCCGGGGAGCTGTTTTTT. Its translation: CASSYGPGELFF.

The chain joins TRBV9 to TRBJ2-2, with 11 bases identical to TRBD2. Trimming cost V 0 bases and J 6 bases; bases outside gene matches: 7. The CDR3 is made up of 17 amino acids. Germline assignment: CDR1 SGDLS and CDR2 YYNGEE. In DNA, the CDR3 is TGTGCCAGCAGCGTAGACATTAGCGGGAGGGTCGCCGGGGAGCTGTTTTTT. Encoded protein: CASSVDISGRVAGELFF.

V is TRBV28 and J is TRBJ2-7, with D possibly being TRBD1 (7 bases). Trimming took 6 bases from V and 3 from J, leaving 21 bases between them. The CDR3 consists of 16 residues. Germline values: CDR1 MDHEN, CDR2 SYDVKM. The CDR3 DNA reads TGTGCCAGCAGCCAAGGAGGGGGCCGGGTTCGCTACGAGCAGTACTTC. It is translated as CASSQGGGRVRYEQYF.

The chain couples TRBV10-3 to TRBJ2-2; 7 bases line up with TRBD1. Germline CDR1 ENHRY, CDR2 SYGVKD. The CDR3 totals 14 residues. Trimming cost V 8 bases and J 3 bases; bases outside gene matches: 6. CDR3: CAIGRGPDTGELFF. CDR3 sequence (DNA): TGTGCCATCGGTAGGGGGCCGGACACCGGGGAGCTGTTTTTT.

The J gene is TRBJ2-7, the V gene TRBV23-1; 9 nucleotides align to TRBD2. TRBV23-1 is an open reading frame whose function is uncertain. V dropped 0 bases and J dropped 0; count of bases not matched to a gene: 9. The CDR3 is 18 residues long. The CDR3 nucleotides read TGCGCCAGCAGTCAATCCGGCGGGGGGGGGTCGAGCTCCTACGAGCAGTACTTC. Translating gives CASSQSGGGGSSSYEQYF.

Notes on this clone: The junction departs from the called germline gene at one end, perhaps through a read error. The rearrangement joins TRBV4-1 to TRBJ2-5; 12 nucleotides agree with TRBD2. Looked up from germline, CDR1 is MGHRA and CDR2 is YSYEKL. The CDR3 extends over 16 amino acids. CDR3 amino acids: CASSPSSGGVQGTQYF. CDR3 nucleotide sequence: TGCGCCAGCAGCCCCTCTAGCGGGGGGGTCCAAGGGACCCAGTACTTC.

The gene calls are TRBV19 and TRBJ2-4, with D maybe TRBD2 (5 bases). The CDR3 totals 16 residues. Germline V gives CDR1 LNHDA, CDR2 SQIVND (reference sequence). With 3 bases removed from V and 0 bases from J, the gap between germline ends came to 12 bases. CDR3 DNA sequence: TGTGCCAGTAGTATCTCGCAGGCGGGAGCCAAAAACATTCAGTACTTC. Protein sequence: CASSISQAGAKNIQYF.

V gene TRBV6-5 combines with J gene TRBJ2-1; possible D gene TRBD1, 6 bases. Germline CDR1 MNHEY, CDR2 SVGAGI. CDR3 size: 15 residues. V gave up 2 bases and J gave up 6 bases, with 14 bases separating them. Here the CDR3 reads CASSYGVSRGNEQFF. In DNA, the CDR3 is TGTGCCAGCAGTTACGGTGTGAGCAGGGGCAATGAGCAGTTCTTC.

J is TRBJ2-7 and V is TRBV29-1, with 10 bases lining up with TRBD2. Looked up from germline, CDR1 is SQVTM and CDR2 is ANQGSEA. The ends lost 1 base at V and 2 bases at J; junction bases unmatched: 2. This CDR3 has 14 amino acids. The CDR3 sequence: CSVEVAGGPYEQYF. The CDR3 DNA sequence: TGCAGCGTTGAAGTAGCGGGGGGACCCTACGAGCAGTACTTC.

The chain recombines TRBV5-1 with TRBJ1-1, with D unresolved. Per germline, CDR1 SGHRS and CDR2 YFSETQ. With 4 bases removed from V and 1 base from J, the gap between germline ends came to 11 bases. CDR3 length: 14 amino acids. CDR3 DNA sequence: TGCGCCAGCAGCCTACAGTACAGGAACACTGAAGCTTTCTTT. It is translated as CASSLQYRNTEAFF.

The chain links TRBV5-1 to TRBJ1-4, with 8 bases identical to TRBD1. The V segment lost 4 bases and the J segment 3 bases; nucleotides outside the gene matches: 2. Per the germline V gene, CDR1 is SGHRS and CDR2 is YFSETQ. CDR3 size: 14 residues. The CDR3 is CASSVDRANEKLFF. The CDR3 DNA is TGCGCCAGCAGCGTGGACAGGGCTAATGAAAAACTGTTTTTT.

V and J are TRBV28 and TRBJ2-7; TRBD2 aligns across 16 bases. J lost 3 bases, V lost 3 bases, and 5 bases had no gene match. Germline V gene data show CDR1 as MDHEN and CDR2 as SYDVKM. The CDR3 is made up of 17 amino acids. CDR3 region: CASSFPGTSGRDYEQYF. In DNA, the CDR3 is TGTGCCAGCAGTTTCCCAGGGACTAGCGGGAGGGACTACGAGCAGTACTTC.

This clone was recorded only once. V usage is TRBV11-3 and J usage is TRBJ1-4; D gene unclear. CDR1 and CDR2 (germline): SGHNT, YENEEA. Between the trimmed V and J ends, which lost 0 bases and 8 bases, there was a span of 7 bases. This CDR3 has 13 residues. In nucleotides, the CDR3 is TGTGCCAGCAGCTTAGATCCCAGGGAAAAACTGTTTTTT. It is translated as CASSLDPREKLFF.

The V and J genes are TRBV30 and TRBJ1-2; no firm D call. This CDR3 has 16 amino acids. The germline V gene has CDR1 GTSNPN and CDR2 SVGIG (reference sequence). V was trimmed by 0 bases and J by 8 bases, leaving 22 bases between them. CDR3 loop: CAWSVNFGVGIGGYTF. The CDR3 DNA reads as TGTGCCTGGAGTGTAAATTTTGGAGTCGGGATAGGGGGCTACACCTTC.

This chain links TRBV10-1 with TRBJ1-2; D is uncertain. From germline, CDR1 is WNHNN and CDR2 SYGVQD (reference sequence). V lost 0 bases to trimming and J lost 2 bases, with 4 bases between them. This CDR3 contains 13 residues. CDR3 residues: CASSESANYGYTF. As DNA, the CDR3 is TGCGCCAGCAGTGAGTCAGCGAACTATGGCTACACCTTC.

As for this clone: The sample carries other DNA sequences with the same CDR3. This chain connects TRBV4-1 to TRBJ1-4; D is possibly TRBD1 (6 bases). Trimming pared 4 bases from V and 3 bases from J, leaving 15 bases between. Per germline, CDR1 MGHRA and CDR2 YSYEKL. The CDR3 totals 16 residues. The CDR3 DNA follows: TGCGCCAGCAGCCTAAGTGGAGGGGGGGCTAATGAAAAACTGTTTTTT. Its translation: CASSLSGGGANEKLFF.

The rearrangement uses TRBV27 and TRBJ2-5; TRBD2 matches at 8 bases. Germline values: CDR1 MNHEY, CDR2 SMNVEV (reference sequence). The CDR3 contains 12 residues. V was clipped by 10 bases and J by 5 bases; unmatched bases: 6. CDR3 sequence (DNA): TGTGCCACCGGACTAGCTTCCGAGACCCAGTACTTC. It is translated as CATGLASETQYF.

This chain links TRBV5-1 with TRBJ2-1, with 11 bases matching TRBD2. The germline CDR1 and CDR2 sequences are SGHRS and YFSETQ. Trimming took 0 bases from V and 7 from J; bases not matched to a gene: 3. The CDR3 consists of 15 residues. CDR3 DNA: TGCGCCAGCAGCTTGGTAGCGGGAGGGCGGAATGAGCAGTTCTTC. Its protein is CASSLVAGGRNEQFF.

The V call is TRBV7-9, the J call TRBJ1-1; no clear D. CDR3 length: 13 residues. V was cut by 0 bases and J by 11 bases, with 13 bases left in between. Germline values: CDR1 SEHNR, CDR2 FQNEAQ (reference sequence). DNA for the CDR3: TGTGCCAGCAGCTTAGCGCGCGACACGGGGGCTTTCTTT. Its protein product is CASSLARDTGAFF.

The rearrangement joins TRBV7-2 to TRBJ1-5, with D maybe TRBD1 (5 bases). CDR3 length: 16 residues. Trimming cost V 0 bases and J 1 base, with 10 bases left between them. The V gene's germline CDR1 is SGHTA and CDR2 FQGNSA. CDR3 amino acids: CASSLASGVSNQPQHF. CDR3 nucleotides: TGTGCCAGCAGCTTAGCGTCGGGGGTGAGCAATCAGCCCCAGCATTTT.

For the CDR3, the DNA is TGTGCCAGCAGTTACTCGAAGACAGACAATCAGCCCCAGCATTTT. Translating it yields CASSYSKTDNQPQHF. The J gene is TRBJ1-5, the V gene TRBV6-6, with D possibly TRBD1 on 5 matching bases. V was shortened by 0 bases and J by 3 bases, with 9 bases between the two germline ends. This CDR3 is 15 amino acids long. Germline values: CDR1 MNHNY, CDR2 SVGAGI (reference sequence).

The chain joins TRBV28 to TRBJ2-3; D unresolved. The CDR3 has 13 residues. Between the trimmed V and J ends, which lost 3 bases and 2 bases, there was a span of 6 bases. Germline assignment: CDR1 MDHEN and CDR2 SYDVKM. CDR3 protein: CASSFADTDTQYF. CDR3 bases: TGTGCCAGCAGTTTCGCGGACACAGATACGCAGTATTTT.

This chain uses TRBV5-6 with TRBJ2-1; 8 nucleotides match TRBD1. This CDR3 has 19 residues. Per the germline V gene, CDR1 is SGHDT and CDR2 is YYEEEE. The ends lost 0 bases at V and 3 bases at J; junction bases unmatched: 14. DNA of the CDR3: TGTGCCAGCAGCTTGGCCCCGTTTTTAGAGGACAGGGACTACAATGAGCAGTTCTTC. It yields the protein CASSLAPFLEDRDYNEQFF.